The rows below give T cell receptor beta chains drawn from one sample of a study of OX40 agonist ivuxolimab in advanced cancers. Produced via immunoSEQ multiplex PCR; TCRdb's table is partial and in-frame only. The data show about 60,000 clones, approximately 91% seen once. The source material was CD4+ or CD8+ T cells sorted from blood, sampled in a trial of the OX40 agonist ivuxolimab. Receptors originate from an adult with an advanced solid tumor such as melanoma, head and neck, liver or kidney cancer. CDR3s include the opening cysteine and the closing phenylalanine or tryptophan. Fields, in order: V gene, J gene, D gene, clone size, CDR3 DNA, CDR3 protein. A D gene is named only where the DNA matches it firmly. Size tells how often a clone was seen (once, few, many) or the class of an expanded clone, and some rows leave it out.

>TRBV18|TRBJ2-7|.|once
TGTGCCAGCTCACGAACCAGCAACTCGGTACAGGGCTCCTACGAGCAGTACTTC
CASSRTSNSVQGSYEQYF
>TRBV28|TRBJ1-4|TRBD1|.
TGTGCCAGCAGGACAGGGCCTAATGAAAAACTGTTTTTT
CASRTGPNEKLFF
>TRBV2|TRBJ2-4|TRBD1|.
TGTGCCAGCAGTCCTCTATCCGGGACAGGGAGGACCAAAAACATTCAGTACTTC
CASSPLSGTGRTKNIQYF
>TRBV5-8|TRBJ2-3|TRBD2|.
TGTGCCAGCAGCTTAGCGGGAGCATCCACAGATACGCAGTATTTT
CASSLAGASTDTQYF
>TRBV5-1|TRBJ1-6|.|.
TGCGCCAGCAGCCAGGATGGGGGACTACGTAATTCACCCCTCCACTTT
CASSQDGGLRNSPLHF
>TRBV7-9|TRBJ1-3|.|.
TGTGCCAGCAGCCCCGACTATAGCTCTGGAAACACCATATATTTT
CASSPDYSSGNTIYF
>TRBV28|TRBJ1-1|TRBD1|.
TGTGCCAGCACCCGACAGGGTAACACTGAAGCTTTCTTT
CASTRQGNTEAFF
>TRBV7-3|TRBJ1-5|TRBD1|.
TGTGCCAGCAGCGCAACGACAGGGAGGGAGAATCAGCCCCAGCATTTT
CASSATTGRENQPQHF
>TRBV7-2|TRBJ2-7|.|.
TGTGCCAGCAGCGGGGGGAGTTCCTACGAGCAGTACTTC
CASSGGSSYEQYF
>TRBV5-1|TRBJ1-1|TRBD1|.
TGCGCCAGCAGCTTGGTACCAGGGGGCGGTAACACTGAAGCTTTCTTT
CASSLVPGGGNTEAFF
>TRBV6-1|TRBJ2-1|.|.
TGTGCCAGCATTATGACTCTCTACAATGAGCAGTTCTTC
CASIMTLYNEQFF
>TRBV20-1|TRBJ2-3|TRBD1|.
TGCAGTGTCGGACAGGGGTACACGCAGTATTTT
CSVGQGYTQYF
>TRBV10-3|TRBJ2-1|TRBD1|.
TGTGCCATCACTCGGGACAGCTCCTACAATGAGCAGTTCTTC
CAITRDSSYNEQFF
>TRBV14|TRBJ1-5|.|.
TGTGCCAGCAGCCAGGGACAATATCAGCCCCAGCATTTT
CASSQGQYQPQHF
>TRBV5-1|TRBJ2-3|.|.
TGCGCCAGCAGCTTGGAGGCAGGGGGAGGGGATACGCAGTATTTT
CASSLEAGGGDTQYF
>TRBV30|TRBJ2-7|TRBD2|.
TGTGCCTGGAGCAATAGCGGGAGGGCCATGTACGAGCAGTACTTC
CAWSNSGRAMYEQYF
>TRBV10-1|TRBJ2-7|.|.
TGCGCCAGCAGTGAGATCCAGGTCCCTACCTACGAGCAGTACTTC
CASSEIQVPTYEQYF
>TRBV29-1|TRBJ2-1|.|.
TGCAGCGTCCCCGGGGTGGGTTCTGATGAGCAGTTCTTC
CSVPGVGSDEQFF
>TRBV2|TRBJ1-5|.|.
TGTGCCAGCAGTGCGACGAGGGAGGGGGTTAGCAATCAGCCCCAGCATTTT
CASSATREGVSNQPQHF
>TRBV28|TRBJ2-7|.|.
TGTGCCAGCAGTTCGGGCGCGGCAGTTCCCTACGAGCAGTACTTC
CASSSGAAVPYEQYF
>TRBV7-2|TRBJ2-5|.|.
TGTGCCAGCCGCAGAATGGGGACACACCAAGAGACCCAGTACTTC
CASRRMGTHQETQYF
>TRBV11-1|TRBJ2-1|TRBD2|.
TGTGCCAGCAGCTCGGGACTAGCGGGGGGGCAGTTCTTC
CASSSGLAGGQFF
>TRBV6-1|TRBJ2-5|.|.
TGTGCCAGCAGCAGGGGCGGGGGACGGCAAGAGACCCAGTACTTC
CASSRGGGRQETQYF
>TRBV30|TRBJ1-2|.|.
TGTGCACAGGGACCAGGGTCCTATAACTATGGCTACACCTTC
CAQGPGSYNYGYTF
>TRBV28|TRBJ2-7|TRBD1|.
TGTGCCAGCAGCCGGGACAGGGGGCTATACGAGCAGTACTTC
CASSRDRGLYEQYF
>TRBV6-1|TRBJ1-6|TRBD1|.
TGTGCCAGCAGCGGGACAGGGGGGTATAATTCACCCCTCCACTTT
CASSGTGGYNSPLHF
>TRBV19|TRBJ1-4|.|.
TGTGCCAGTAAACAGGGTGCAACTAATGAAAAACTGTTTTTT
CASKQGATNEKLFF
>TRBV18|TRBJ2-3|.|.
TGTGCCAGCTCACCCACCTTAGTAGGCACAGATACGCAGTATTTT
CASSPTLVGTDTQYF
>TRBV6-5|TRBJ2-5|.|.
TGTGCCAGCAGTTACGATGCAGCGCTTCAAGAGACCCAGTACTTC
CASSYDAALQETQYF
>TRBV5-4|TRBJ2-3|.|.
TGTGCCAGCAGCTTGATTCAGGGATACACAGATACGCAGTATTTT
CASSLIQGYTDTQYF
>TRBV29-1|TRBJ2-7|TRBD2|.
TGCAGCGCACTTGGGGGGGGTTGGTCCTACGAGCAGTACTTC
CSALGGGWSYEQYF
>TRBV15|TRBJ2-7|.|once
TGTGCCACCAGCAGGGGCCCGGGCCCCTACGAGCAGTACTTC
CATSRGPGPYEQYF
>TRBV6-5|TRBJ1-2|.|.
TGTGCCAGCAGTTACTCGAGGAGGACGGTCAACTATGGCTACACCTTC
CASSYSRRTVNYGYTF
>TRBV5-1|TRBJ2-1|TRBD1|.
TGCGCCAGCAGCTTAAGACAGGGCTACAATGAGCAGTTCTTC
CASSLRQGYNEQFF
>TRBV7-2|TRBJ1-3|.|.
TGTGCCAGCAGCCCCTCCTCAGTCTCTGGAAACACCATATATTTT
CASSPSSVSGNTIYF
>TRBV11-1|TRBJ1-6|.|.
TGTGCCAGCAGCTCACCCGTGGGGGCCTATAATTCACCCCTCCACTTT
CASSSPVGAYNSPLHF
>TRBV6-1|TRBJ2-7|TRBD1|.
TGTGCCAGCAGCCGGGACAGACAAAGCTCCTACGAGCAGTACTTC
CASSRDRQSSYEQYF
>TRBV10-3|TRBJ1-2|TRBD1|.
TGTGTCTCGGGACAGTCCATTTCGTCTGGCTACACCTTC
CVSGQSISSGYTF
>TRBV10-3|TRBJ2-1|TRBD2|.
TGTGCCATCAGTGAGTCCGAACTAGCGGGGAACAATGAGCAGTTCTTC
CAISESELAGNNEQFF
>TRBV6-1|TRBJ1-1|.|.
TGTGCCAGCAGTGAATATCGTGTAACTGAAGCTTTCTTT
CASSEYRVTEAFF
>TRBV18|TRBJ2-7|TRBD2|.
TGTGCCAGCTCACAACCGGGACTAGCGGGACTCTACGAGCAGTACTTC
CASSQPGLAGLYEQYF
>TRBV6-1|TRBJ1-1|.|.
TGTGCCAGCAGTGAACTGTCCAGGAACACTGAAGCTTTCTTT
CASSELSRNTEAFF
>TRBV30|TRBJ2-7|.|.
TGTGCCTGGAGTCCCGGGAGTAAATCCTACGAGCAGTACTTC
CAWSPGSKSYEQYF
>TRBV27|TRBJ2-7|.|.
TGTGCCAGCAGGCTTGGGGTGGCGTACTTC
CASRLGVAYF
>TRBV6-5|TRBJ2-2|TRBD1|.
TGTGCATCTACTAGGGGGCGAACCACCGGGGAGCTGTTTTTT
CASTRGRTTGELFF
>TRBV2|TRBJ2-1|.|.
TGTGCCAGCAGTCCCCCCGGCCGCGGAGAGCAGTTCTTC
CASSPPGRGEQFF
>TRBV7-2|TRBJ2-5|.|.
TGTGCCAGCAGCTTAGAGGTCGGGCGCGAGACCCAGTACTTC
CASSLEVGRETQYF
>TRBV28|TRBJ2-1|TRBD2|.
TGTGCCAGCAGTTCGGGACTAGCGTTTCACTCAAGAAGCTCCTACAATGAGCAGTTCTTC
CASSSGLAFHSRSSYNEQFF
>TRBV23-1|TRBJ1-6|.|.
TGCGCCAGCAGTCACCGGGCCAGCTCCTATAATTCACCCCTCCACTTT
CASSHRASSYNSPLHF
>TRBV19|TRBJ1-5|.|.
TGTGCCAGTAGTATAGGGATGTTCAATCAGCCCCAGCATTTT
CASSIGMFNQPQHF
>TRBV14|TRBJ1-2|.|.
TGTGCCAGCAGCCGGGACCCCTACTATGGCTACACCTTC
CASSRDPYYGYTF
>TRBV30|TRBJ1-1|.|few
TGTGCCTGGAGTGTAGCAGGGTGGACCACTGAAGCTTTCTTT
CAWSVAGWTTEAFF
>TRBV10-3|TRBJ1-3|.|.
TGTGCCACCAAGGGTGACCCCTCTGGAAACACCATATATTTT
CATKGDPSGNTIYF